Below, one T cell receptor beta chain is given with its context. This clonotype was recorded a few times. The target of this receptor is not known. No clone much larger than this one lies a single base away; base qualities are absent. This sample is drawn from a study of T cell repertoires in cytomegalovirus infection (dated by TCRdb to 2018 to 2020). Study-level background: Donor HLA type was relevant to the analysis, as public TCR beta signatures indicated carriage of CMV infection together with the matching HLA type. The study at large found these results: The ex vivo response was dominated by HLA-C-restricted CMV-specific TCR beta clonotypes, which also provided the single most frequent clonotype in two of eight donors. In both this cohort and an independent 352-donor cohort, the cumulative frequency of public TCR beta family members distinguished carriers of CMV infection plus the relevant HLA type.

Sequencing was carried out with an Illumina HiSeq 1500. TCRdb trimmed public reads at Q25 via fastp, called clones via MiXCR and kept in-frame beta chains. Each entry merges the rows of one CDR3 protein and shows their most common DNA and genes. The sample table shows about 490,000 distinct CDR3 sequences, and more than 15% are seen once. Together, the top ten hold roughly a quarter of the sample. Spanning cysteine to phenylalanine, the CDR3 consists of 19 amino acids. The only DNA kept is the CDR3, 57 bases in frame from the first base. From a lookup of the germline V gene (reference sequence), CDR1 and CDR2 are LGHDT and YNNKEL. Trimming costs V 1 base and J 0 bases, and their ends lie 19 bases apart.

The TCR sequence derives from a human donor in good health (CMV status not recorded). Some clones in this sample may be carry-over from other donors' samples. The chain was built from TRBV3-1 and TRBJ1-3, with the identity of the D gene unclear. Sequenced: CD8+ T cells from PBMCs. This receptor carries the CDR3 CASSQVRFTVSDSGNTIYF. The nucleotide sequence reads TGTGCCAGCAGCCAAGTCAGGTTTACCGTATCCGACTCTGGAAACACCATATATTTT.